The source of this T cell receptor beta chain is a study of type 1 regulatory T cells (dated by TCRdb to the early 2020s). Background on the whole study: An in vitro protocol by which a Tr1-enriched, alloantigen-specific CD4 T cell product named T-allo10 was generated was characterized in the study. Patients with hematological malignancies who were receiving allogeneic hematopoietic stem cell transplantation were the group in which T-allo10 was being clinically evaluated.

According to the description, T-allo10 cells that came from the donor were anergic, were specific for host alloantigens, and could carry out alloantigen-specific suppression. Sequencing used an Illumina MiSeq. The public sequencing data were trimmed at Q25 with fastp and processed into clonotypes with MiXCR by TCRdb, which kept only in-frame beta chains. Each CDR3 protein gets just one entry, which takes the most common genes and DNA from the rows behind it. Here the sample has tens of thousands of distinct CDR3 sequences; approximately 72% occur a single time. The top ten hold about 14% of the sample. This clonotype is judged medium-sized (0.01 to 0.1%). Which antigen it targets is not known. No quality values exist for individual bases; no much larger clone is one base distant. The junction shows trimming of 4 bases on V and 7 bases on J, plus 11 bases between the germline ends. Taken from cysteine to phenylalanine, the CDR3 has 13 residues. Only the CDR3 part of the read is kept: 39 bases, read in frame from the first base. CDR1 and CDR2, looked up from the germline V gene, are KGHSH and LQKENI.

This clonotype was obtained from a human donor in good health. Sequenced: cultured T cells, either the whole culture or a sorted T cell fraction (not recorded which). The cell subset or site label corresponds to: Tr1-enriched cell product generated in vitro against host alloantigens. The rearranged chain carries TRBV18 and TRBJ1-5; 5 matching bases give a weak D call of TRBD1. The CDR3: CASSQGRDQPQHF. The DNA sequence is as follows: TGTGCCAGCTCACAGGGAAGGGACCAGCCCCAGCATTTT.